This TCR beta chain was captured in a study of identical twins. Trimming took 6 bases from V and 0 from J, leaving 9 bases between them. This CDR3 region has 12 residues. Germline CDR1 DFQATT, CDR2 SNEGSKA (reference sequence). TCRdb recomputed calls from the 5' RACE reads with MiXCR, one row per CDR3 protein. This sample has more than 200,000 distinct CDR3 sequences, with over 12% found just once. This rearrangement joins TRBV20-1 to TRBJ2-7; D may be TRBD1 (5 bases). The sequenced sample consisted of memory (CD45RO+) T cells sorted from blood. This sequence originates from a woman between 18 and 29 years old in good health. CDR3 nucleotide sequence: TGCAGTGCGCGGACAATCTCCTACGAGCAGTACTTC. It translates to CSARTISYEQYF.